The clone carrying this TCR beta chain was found once. This same CDR3 is encoded by further DNA sequences in the sample. This sample is part of a study of blood T cell repertoires in COVID-19. Turning to the study itself: Sources were T cells, B-cell-depleted T cells, or PBMCs; the material itself was cDNA or gDNA.

Generated by immunoSEQ multiplex PCR, the TCRdb table keeps only in-frame clones and is missing some. The table lists about 430,000 clones, roughly 90% of them singletons. This CDR3 region has 14 residues. The germline CDR1 and CDR2 sequences are SEHNR and FQNEAQ (reference sequence). Trimming cost V 2 bases and J 2 bases, with 6 bases left between them. This sequence originates from a woman between 25 and 40 years old with acute COVID-19. V is TRBV7-9 and J is TRBJ1-4; a weak D match, TRBD1 (6 bases). Sequencing used PBMCs or T cells enriched from blood (not recorded which). The chain's CDR3 is CASSLQGTNEKLFF. CDR3 sequence (DNA): TGTGCCAGCAGCTTACAGGGGACTAATGAAAAACTGTTTTTT. Supplemented by reference TRBV7-9 and TRBJ1-4, the full variable domain reads DTGVSQNPRHKITKRGQNVTFRCDPISEHNRLYWYRQTLGQGPEFLTYFQNEAQLEKSRLLSDRFSAERPKGSFSTLEIQRTEQGDSAMYLCASSLQGTNEKLFFGSGTQLSVL.